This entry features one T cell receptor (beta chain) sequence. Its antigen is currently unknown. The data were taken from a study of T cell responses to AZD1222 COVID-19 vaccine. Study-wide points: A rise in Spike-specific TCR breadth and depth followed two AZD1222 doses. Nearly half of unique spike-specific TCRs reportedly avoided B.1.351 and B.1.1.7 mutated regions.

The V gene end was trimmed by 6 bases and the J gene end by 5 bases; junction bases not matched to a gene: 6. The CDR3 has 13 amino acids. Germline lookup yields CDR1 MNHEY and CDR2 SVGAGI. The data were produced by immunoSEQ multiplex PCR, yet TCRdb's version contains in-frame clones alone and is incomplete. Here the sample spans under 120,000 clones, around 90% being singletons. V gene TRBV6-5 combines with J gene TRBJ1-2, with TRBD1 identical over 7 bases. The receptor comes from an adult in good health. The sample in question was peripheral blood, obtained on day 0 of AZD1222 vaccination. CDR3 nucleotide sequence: TGTGCCAGCAGGCAGACAGGGTGGTATGGCTACACCTTC. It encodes CASRQTGWYGYTF.